This record concerns one TCR delta chain sequence. CDR3 length: 18 amino acids. V was clipped by 3 bases and J by 0 bases; unmatched bases: 9. Germline CDR1 is GEAIGNYY and CDR2 is EKD. The data belong to a study of gamma-delta T cells after stem cell transplantation. TCRdb reprocessed the RT-PCR reads through CATT. The repertoire holds around 1,600 delta-chain clones, with less than 4% as singletons. The V call is TRDV2, the J call TRDJ1, with 13 bases aligning to TRDD3. The source is a human donor. It is not recorded whose cells these are; they may come from a transplant donor. Sequencing was performed on gamma-delta T cells. Here the CDR3 reads CACDPLLGDTFDTDKLIF. CDR3 nucleotides: TGTGCCTGTGACCCCCTACTGGGGGATACGTTTGACACCGATAAACTCATCTTT.